These 13 T cell receptor beta chains originate from one sample sequenced in a study of human CD8 memory T cell subsets. Making the TCR beta libraries relied on UMI-labeled 5' RACE. Each CDR3 protein gets one entry in TCRdb, which reprocessed the 5' RACE reads and gives no DNA. This sample's clone table lists some 11,000 distinct CDR3 sequences. The sample was CD8+ stem-like memory T cells (TSCM and TCM) sorted from PBMCs. Subset indicated: stem-like memory CD8 T cells (TSTEM), CCR7+ PD-1- TIGIT-. The receptors come from a human donor in good health.

V and J are TRBV7-9 and TRBJ2-7; TCRdb calls TRBD2, which cannot be checked without DNA. Germline V gene sequence: CDR1 SEHNR, CDR2 FQNEAQ (reference sequence). This CDR3 is 14 amino acids long. This CDR3 is CASSLAPRLGEQYF.

This chain joins TRBV3-1 and TRBJ2-6; TCRdb indicates TRBD1, and absent DNA this call remains unverified. Per germline, CDR1 LGHDT and CDR2 YNNKEL (reference sequence). This CDR3 contains 17 residues. The CDR3 reads CASTRRQGSSGANVLTF.

The rearrangement links TRBV5-5 to TRBJ2-3; the TRBD1 assignment by TCRdb is unverifiable without DNA. Germline V lookup: CDR1 SGHKS, CDR2 YYEKEE (reference sequence). The CDR3 is 18 residues long. CDR3 protein: CASSLAPGGLLSTDTQYF.

The rearrangement links TRBV24-1 to TRBJ2-2; TCRdb reports TRBD2, a call that lacks DNA to check it against. The CDR3 is made up of 14 amino acids. CDR1 and CDR2 (germline): KGHDR, SFDVKD. The CDR3 sequence is CATGRAGNTGELFF.

The chain joins TRBV7-9 to TRBJ2-7; TCRdb outputs TRBD1, but without DNA this stays unchecked. The CDR3 has 13 residues. Germline V CDR1 and CDR2: SEHNR, FQNEAQ (reference sequence). This CDR3 reads CASSWDREGEQYF.

This clonotype ranks as medium-sized in terms of frequency. This chain links TRBV7-6 with TRBJ2-7. Looked up from germline, CDR1 is SGHVS and CDR2 is FNYEAQ. The CDR3 length is 12 residues. This CDR3 reads CASSQDYYEQYF.

This rearrangement joins TRBV27 to TRBJ2-1. Looked up from germline, CDR1 is MNHEY and CDR2 is SMNVEV (reference sequence). CDR3 length equals 13 residues. CDR3 sequence reads: CASSYRAYNEQFF.

V usage is TRBV7-9 and J usage is TRBJ2-5; lacking DNA, the TRBD2 call made by TCRdb goes unchecked. The CDR3 is 13 amino acids. Germline CDR1 SEHNR, CDR2 FQNEAQ (reference sequence). CDR3 sequence: CASSEEVYETQYF.

The V gene is TRBV27, the J gene TRBJ2-3; TCRdb's D gene call, TRBD2, goes unchecked for lack of DNA. This CDR3 has 14 amino acids. CDR1 MNHEY and CDR2 SMNVEV come from the germline V gene (reference sequence). The CDR3 is CASSLGRGTDTQYF.

CDR3 residues: CASSSADSGLYNSPLHF. The rearrangement links TRBV28 to TRBJ1-6; the TRBD1 assignment by TCRdb is unverifiable without DNA. The CDR3 has 17 amino acids. Germline CDR1 MDHEN, CDR2 SYDVKM.

The rearrangement links TRBV28 to TRBJ1-5; TCRdb designates TRBD1, a call that cannot be tested without DNA. Looked up from germline, CDR1 is MDHEN and CDR2 is SYDVKM. This CDR3 spans 15 amino acids. This CDR3 is CASSFSDTPKQPQHF. The variable domain in full, completed from reference TRBV28 and TRBJ1-5, reads DVKVTQSSRYLVKRTGEKVFLECVQDMDHENMFWYRQDPGLGLRLIYFSYDVKMKEKGDIPEGYSVSREKKERFSLILESASTNQTSMYLCASSFSDTPKQPQHFGDGTRLSIL.

The J gene is TRBJ2-7, the V gene TRBV7-9; TCRdb's D call, TRBD1, is unchecked because there is no DNA. This CDR3 spans 16 amino acids. The germline V gene has CDR1 SEHNR and CDR2 FQNEAQ (reference sequence). CDR3 loop: CASSPTTGTGAYEQYF.

The genes are TRBV30 and TRBJ2-1; TCRdb's D call, TRBD1, is unchecked because there is no DNA. The CDR3 covers 15 residues. Germline CDR1 and CDR2: GTSNPN and SVGIG (reference sequence). The CDR3 loop reads CAADGRGARVNEQFF.